The entry that follows covers one T cell receptor (beta chain) sequence. V was cut by 1 base and J by 5 bases, with 14 bases left in between. The CDR3 runs to 15 residues. In germline, CDR1 is MNHEY, CDR2 SVGEGT. The data were produced by immunoSEQ multiplex PCR, yet TCRdb's version contains in-frame clones alone and is incomplete. Of about 370,000 clones in the sample, more than 70% were seen once. This entry comes from a study of blood T cell repertoires in COVID-19. The sequenced sample consisted of peripheral blood. The chain has TRBV6-2 or TRBV6-3 and TRBJ1-1; D remains unclear. The sequence was collected from a woman aged 30 to 39 with COVID-19, enrolled during active disease. The CDR3 spells CASSYLGPRETEAFF. The CDR3 nucleotides read TGTGCCAGCAGTTACTTGGGCCCGAGGGAGACTGAAGCTTTCTTT.